One sample yielded the 26 T cell receptor beta chains listed below, sequenced in a study of CD8+CD57+ T cells in acquired aplastic anemia. CDR3 and TCR beta VDJ profiling relied on a genomic DNA template. TCRdb reanalysed the reads using MiXCR and keeps one entry per CDR3 protein. This sample carries 250,000 to 300,000 distinct CDR3 sequences, around 60% of them seen once, and the ten largest clones take 8%. The sequenced sample was sorted CD4+, CD8+, or CD8+CD57+ T cells (not recorded which) from PBMCs. Every receptor here comes from a human donor with severe aplastic anemia or a healthy control (not recorded which).

The J gene is TRBJ1-2, the V gene TRBV19; unclear D gene. The CDR3 sequence is 12 residues long. V shed 5 bases and J shed 1 base, with 5 bases lying between them. CDR1 is LNHDA, CDR2 SQIVND, per germline (reference sequence). The CDR3 spells CASSVYNYGYTF. DNA of the CDR3: TGTGCCAGTAGTGTGTATAACTATGGCTACACCTTC.

This sequence joins TRBV25-1 and TRBJ2-7; D is possibly TRBD1 or TRBD2 (5 bases each). Trimming took 8 bases from V and 4 from J, leaving 12 bases between them. The CDR3 is made up of 12 amino acids. Germline CDR1 reads MGHDK; CDR2 reads SYGVNS. CDR3 coding DNA: TGTGCCAGCGGCGAGGGGTGGTACGAGCAGTACTTC. Its translation is CASGEGWYEQYF.

This clonotype was seen a few times. The chain is built from TRBV7-8 and TRBJ1-2; D possibly corresponds to TRBD1 (5 bases). Trimming shortened V by 1 base and J by 2 bases, and 8 bases separated the two germline ends. The CDR3 consists of 14 residues. Per the germline V gene, CDR1 is SGHVS and CDR2 is FQNEAQ. The chain's CDR3 is CASSLVGTNYGYTF. CDR3 bases: TGTGCCAGCAGCTTAGTTGGGACGAACTATGGCTACACCTTC.

This clonotype was seen only a few times. The chain joins TRBV7-9 to TRBJ2-1; possibly TRBD2 for D (5 bases). V was pared by 4 bases and J by 9 bases, with 13 bases between. This CDR3 has 13 residues. Looked up from germline, CDR1 is SEHNR and CDR2 is FQNEAQ (reference sequence). The CDR3 sequence: CASSYVGVGEQFF. The CDR3 region has the DNA TGTGCCAGCAGCTATGTGGGAGTAGGTGAGCAGTTCTTC.

This clonotype was observed a few times. The chain uses TRBV10-3 and TRBJ1-1; no firm D call. This CDR3 region has 15 residues. V was pared by 0 bases and J by 1 base, with 9 bases between. CDR1 and CDR2 from the germline V gene are ENHRY and SYGVKD. The CDR3 coding sequence is TGTGCCATCAGTGAGTCAGGGTTAGGGAACACTGAAGCTTTCTTT. Its translation: CAISESGLGNTEAFF.

The J gene is TRBJ2-3, the V gene TRBV12-3 or TRBV12-4; 7 nucleotides align to TRBD1. The J segment lost 8 bases and the V segment lost 4 bases, leaving 6 bases of the junction unmatched. The CDR3 is 13 residues long. The CDR3 spells CASSSGTAGTQYF. The CDR3 DNA follows: TGTGCCAGCAGTTCGGGGACAGCCGGTACGCAGTATTTT.

The rearrangement uses TRBV2 and TRBJ2-1, with 9 bases fitting TRBD2. The CDR3 covers 14 residues. Germline V gene data show CDR1 as SNHLY and CDR2 as FYNNEI. J lost 3 bases, V lost 8 bases, and 5 bases had no gene match. CDR3 region: CASPGAGGYNEQFF. The DNA of the CDR3 is TGTGCCAGCCCCGGAGCGGGGGGCTACAATGAGCAGTTCTTC.

The genes are TRBV15 and TRBJ1-5, with D perhaps TRBD1 (5 bases). The germline gives CDR1 LNHNV, CDR2 YYDKDF (reference sequence). V was shortened by 2 bases and J by 5 bases, with 13 bases between the two germline ends. This CDR3 has 15 residues. The CDR3 spells CATSRKPGWDQPQHF. DNA of the CDR3: TGTGCCACCAGCAGAAAACCAGGGTGGGATCAGCCCCAGCATTTT.

CDR3 sequence: CSPLTNTGELFF. CDR3 bases: TGCAGTCCCCTCACGAACACCGGGGAGCTGTTTTTT. V is TRBV20-1 and J is TRBJ2-2, with D hard to call. There are 12 residues in the CDR3. Per germline, CDR1 DFQATT and CDR2 SNEGSKA (reference sequence). The V gene lost 8 bases and the J gene lost 0 bases, with 7 bases spanning the gap.

The chain uses TRBV10-3 and TRBJ1-2; D unclear. This CDR3 is 13 amino acids long. Per the germline V gene, CDR1 is ENHRY and CDR2 is SYGVKD. With 8 bases removed from V and 8 bases from J, the gap between germline ends came to 18 bases. CDR3 DNA: TGTGCCATCTCGGCACAGACCACTAGCGGCTACACCTTC. Translation: CAISAQTTSGYTF.

The sample holds one count of this clonotype. The gene calls are TRBV19 and TRBJ2-7; TRBD1 might be the D (6 bases). Between the trimmed V and J ends, which lost 9 bases and 3 bases, there was a span of 18 bases. The germline CDR1 and CDR2 sequences are LNHDA and SQIVND (reference sequence). This CDR3 has 14 residues. The CDR3 here is CASGTGRGFYEQYF. In nucleotides, the CDR3 is TGTGCCAGCGGCACAGGGAGAGGATTCTACGAGCAGTACTTC. Drawing the rest from reference TRBV19 and TRBJ2-7, the complete variable domain is DGGITQSPKYLFRKEGQNVTLSCEQNLNHDAMYWYRQDPGQGLRLIYYSQIVNDFQKGDIAEGYSVSREKKESFPLTVTSAQKNPTAFYLCASGTGRGFYEQYFGPGTRLTVT.

V gene TRBV5-1 combines with J gene TRBJ2-7; D is undetermined. CDR1 is SGHRS and CDR2 is YFSETQ in the germline V gene. Deletions cut 0 bases from V and 5 bases from J, with 15 bases between. This CDR3 region has 15 residues. In DNA, the CDR3 is TGCGCCAGCAGCTTGGATCTGACACCCATGAACGAGCAGTACTTC. Translating gives CASSLDLTPMNEQYF. The full variable domain, in which reference TRBV5-1 and TRBJ2-7 provide the parts outside the CDR3, is KAGVTQTPRYLIKTRGQQVTLSCSPISGHRSVSWYQQTPGQGLQFLFEYFSETQRNKGNFPGRFSGRQFSNSRSEMNVSTLELGDSALYLCASSLDLTPMNEQYFGPGTRLTVT.

The V gene is TRBV7-8, the J gene TRBJ2-7, with 10 bases lining up with TRBD1. J gave up 7 bases and V 1 base, and 10 bases lay outside the gene matches. From germline, CDR1 is SGHVS and CDR2 FQNEAQ. CDR3 length: 16 residues. CDR3 sequence (DNA): TGTGCCAGCAGCTTAGGGGGGGGGACAGGGGTCTTAGAGCAGTACTTC. Translated, it gives CASSLGGGTGVLEQYF.

This clonotype was seen a few times. J is TRBJ2-7 and V is TRBV2; 8 nucleotides align to TRBD2. The CDR3 covers 14 residues. The V gene end was trimmed by 6 bases and the J gene end by 6 bases; junction bases not matched to a gene: 10. Germline CDR1 reads SNHLY; CDR2 reads FYNNEI. DNA for the CDR3: TGTGCCAGCAGGAAGGGACTAGGACAAGGCGAGCAGTACTTC. Residues: CASRKGLGQGEQYF.

This chain links TRBV7-9 with TRBJ1-6; 11 bases are shared with TRBD1. The CDR3 consists of 19 residues. Trimming took 4 bases from V and 1 from J; bases not matched to a gene: 9. Germline CDR1 reads SEHNR; CDR2 reads FQNEAQ (reference sequence). CDR3 loop: CASSSPPGTGGSYNSPLHF. CDR3 DNA sequence: TGTGCCAGCAGCTCACCACCCGGGACAGGGGGATCCTATAATTCACCCCTCCACTTT.

This clonotype has a handful of counts. The rearrangement joins TRBV7-9 to TRBJ2-7; D is ambiguous. V was trimmed by 5 bases and J by 5 bases, leaving 7 bases between them. The CDR3 loop spans 11 amino acids. Germline CDR1 is SEHNR and CDR2 is FQNEAQ (reference sequence). This chain's CDR3 is CASSASHEQYF. As DNA, the CDR3 is TGTGCCAGCAGCGCAAGCCACGAGCAGTACTTC.

The chain joins TRBV10-3 to TRBJ2-3; possible D gene TRBD2, 5 bases. CDR3 length: 18 amino acids. Between the trimmed V and J ends, which lost 3 bases and 0 bases, there was a span of 19 bases. Germline-derived CDR1 and CDR2 are ENHRY and SYGVKD. The CDR3: CAISDSPYPGISTDTQYF. In DNA form, the CDR3 reads TGTGCCATCAGTGACAGCCCGTACCCGGGGATTAGCACAGATACGCAGTATTTT.

The rearrangement links TRBV2 to TRBJ1-1, with D unclear. The CDR3 totals 11 residues. From germline, CDR1 is SNHLY and CDR2 FYNNEI. V was clipped by 6 bases and J by 7 bases, with 9 bases between them. The CDR3 DNA is TGTGCCAGCAGGGGTCAGCTTGAAGCTTTCTTT. Amino acids: CASRGQLEAFF.

On this clonotype itself: The junction departs from germline at one end; a sequencing error may be responsible. This chain uses TRBV7-8 with TRBJ2-7; D might be TRBD1 (6 bases). Germline V CDR1 and CDR2: SGHVS, FQNEAQ. This CDR3 is built from 14 residues. The CDR3 is CASSLVPGQYEQFF. The CDR3 DNA reads TGTGCCAGCAGCTTAGTTCCAGGACAGTACGAGCAGTTCTTT.

J is TRBJ1-2 and V is TRBV6-2 or TRBV6-3; D may be TRBD1 (5 bases). This CDR3 contains 17 residues. Trimming removed 6 bases from V and 8 bases from J, with 28 bases in between. Germline V gives CDR1 MNHEY, CDR2 SVGEGT. The CDR3 is CASRPQAYNEAGGGYTF. In nucleotides, the CDR3 is TGTGCCAGCAGGCCACAGGCCTACAATGAGGCAGGAGGAGGCTACACCTTC.

This clonotype was seen ten or more times. J is TRBJ1-2 and V is TRBV6-6; no definite D call. The CDR3 sequence is 14 residues long. Trimming stripped 2 bases from V and 0 bases from J, with 7 bases between. Per the germline V gene, CDR1 is MNHNY and CDR2 is SVGAGI (reference sequence). DNA of the CDR3: TGTGCCAGCAGTTACGGGCAGGCTAACTATGGCTACACCTTC. It is translated as CASSYGQANYGYTF.

This rearrangement joins TRBV20-1 to TRBJ2-1; 11 bases align to TRBD1. The germline gives CDR1 DFQATT, CDR2 SNEGSKA (reference sequence). V shed 3 bases, J shed 12 bases, and the junction held 10 bases outside the gene matches. The CDR3 totals 14 residues. CDR3 sequence: CSAREGQGGRLQFF. The CDR3 nucleotides read TGCAGTGCTAGGGAGGGACAGGGGGGGAGATTGCAGTTCTTC.

The V gene is TRBV12-3 or TRBV12-4, the J gene TRBJ1-1; 7 positions agree with TRBD1. The CDR3 is made up of 14 amino acids. After removal of 4 bases from V and 4 bases from J, the junction contained 6 bases not matched to a gene. Written as DNA, the CDR3 is TGTGCCAGCAGTTCCAGGGGGACAGCCACTGAAGCTTTCTTT. This encodes CASSSRGTATEAFF.

This CDR3 reads CASSLGGGPQETQYF. CDR3 bases: TGTGCCAGCAGCTTAGGCGGCGGGCCCCAAGAGACCCAGTACTTC. This chain uses TRBV7-3 with TRBJ2-5; D possibly corresponds to TRBD2 (5 bases). V dropped 2 bases and J dropped 1 base, with 11 bases sitting between them. The germline CDR1 and CDR2 sequences are SGHTA and FQGTGA. CDR3 length: 15 residues.

The V and J genes are TRBV20-1 and TRBJ1-5, with 10 bases matching TRBD1. V was pared by 8 bases and J by 9 bases, with 13 bases of the junction left unmatched. Germline V gene sequence: CDR1 DFQATT, CDR2 SNEGSKA (reference sequence). This CDR3 has 14 residues. The CDR3 is CSPGRTGGYGPQHF. CDR3 coding DNA: TGCAGTCCGGGGAGGACAGGGGGTTATGGGCCCCAGCATTTT.

The rearrangement joins TRBV20-1 to TRBJ1-2, with D possibly TRBD1 on 5 matching bases. CDR3 length equals 11 residues. CDR1 and CDR2 from the germline V gene are DFQATT and SNEGSKA (reference sequence). Trimming removed 6 bases at V and 4 bases at J, with 9 bases between. In DNA form, the CDR3 reads TGCAGTGCCCGACAGCCCTATGGCTACACCTTC. Residues: CSARQPYGYTF.